The source of this T cell receptor (beta chain) is a study of Ad26.COV2.S vaccination and SARS-CoV-2 variants (dated by TCRdb to the early 2020s). About the full investigation: Donors in the vaccine arm were drawn from COV1001, a multicentre, randomized, double-blind, placebo-controlled phase I-IIa trial testing Ad26.COV2.S in healthy adults. Sequencing of the TCRbeta repertoire served to evaluate the specificity and breadth of SARS-CoV-2-reactive T cell receptors following Ad26.COV2.S vaccination. A total of around 32 samples were included in the TCR-sequenced set, comprising 19 Ad26.COV2.S vaccine recipients, 5 placebo recipients and 8 SARS-CoV-2 convalescent individuals. Trial participants were randomized into five groups of five, in which low-dose or high-dose Ad26.COV2.S was given once or twice, or placebo was given on both occasions. Throughout the experiments and outcome assessment, investigators stayed blinded to trial group allocation. Ad26.COV2.S was given intramuscularly at 5x10^10 or 1x10^11 viral particles, as a single shot or as two shots 56 days apart.

A note on this clone: Its antigen remains undetermined. One base away there is no much larger clone; base qualities are not given.

The immunoSEQ Assay was the method used to sequence TCRbeta CDR3 regions. After extraction, genomic DNA underwent amplification by bias-controlled multiplex PCR, followed by high-throughput sequencing. The authors processed their data as follows. To quantify the absolute abundance of every unique TCRbeta CDR3 region, sequences were collapsed and filtered. Usable DNA was measured by amplifying reference genes present in all nucleated cells, and TCRbeta template counts were normalized to that usable DNA to estimate T cell fraction. Repertoire TCRs were annotated as SARS-CoV-2-specific by exact matching of V gene, CDR3 amino acid sequence and J gene to a known reactive TCR set. MIRA supplied the reference SARS-CoV-2 TCR set, which was filtered for enrichment in COVID-19-positive ImmuneCODE repertoires so that public or cross-reactive TCRs were removed. Based on the MIRA antigens, annotated TCRs were further analysed at the level of specific ORF or position within ORF. Depth was the summed frequency of annotated unique rearrangements, while breadth was defined as annotated unique rearrangements over total unique productive rearrangements. Two-sided Wilcoxon rank-sum tests were used to compare TCR breadth between groups. Drawn from immuneACCESS, this table holds only the in-frame rearrangements with V and J called that TCRdb kept. Clones are partly lost; checked studies trace under half to an unresolved V gene and leave the rest unexplained. The D gene and trimming were derived from the DNA, and the V and J assignments and clone size from that table. The table for this sample lists about 400,000 clones; approximately 90% of them were counted only once. About 2% of the sample comes from the top ten.

CDR1 and CDR2, per the germline V gene (reference sequence), are MNHEY and SMNVEV. V is trimmed back by 1 base and J by 2 bases, and the junction contains 8 bases that no gene match accounts for. The CDR3, from cysteine to phenylalanine, totals 16 residues. Only the CDR3 part of the read is kept: 48 bases, read in frame from the first base. On the study overall, not on this receptor specifically: The study was not powered for comparison of responses between vaccine doses or regimens. After vaccination, spike-specific CD8+ and CD4+ T cell responses were reported to show substantial breadth. Comparable non-spike TCR breadth was observed between vaccine and placebo recipients, consistent with only spike being contained in the vaccine. Compared with placebo recipients, Ad26.COV2.S recipients showed higher spike-specific TCR breadth (P = 0.0014). The authors noted that total T cell responses may have been underestimated by the TCR breadth and depth analyses.

The sample's treatment or condition label is to be understood as: some 20 received Ad26.COV2.S at low or high dose, single or two shots; 5 received placebo; per-sample allocation not given. For vaccine and placebo recipients, the sequenced repertoires came from samples collected on day 63 after the first injection. Between 29 July and 7 August 2020, Cohort 1b enrolled about 27 adults aged 18-55 years at one site in Boston, USA. Ad26.COV2.S consisted of a replication-incompetent adenovirus type 26 vector by which a prefusion-stabilized SARS-CoV-2 spike protein from the original Wuhan strain was expressed.

The receptor comes from a person between 18 and 65 years old who received the Ad26.COV2.S COVID-19 vaccine or a placebo. The sample in question was peripheral blood, obtained in a trial of Ad26.COV2.S vaccine versus placebo. In this chain, TRBV27 is recombined with TRBJ2-7; TRBD1 aligns with 7 central bases. The CDR3 protein sequence reads: CASSLLSRGSPYEQYF. Read as DNA, the sequence is TGTGCCAGCAGTTTATTGTCCAGGGGGAGCCCCTACGAGCAGTACTTC.